Listed below are T cell receptor beta chains from one sample, sequenced in a study of T cell repertoires in cytomegalovirus infection. TCRdb fed the reads into MiXCR, producing one record per CDR3 protein. The repertoire consists of around 260,000 distinct CDR3 sequences, with around 25% occurring once and the leading ten covering around 13%. The material sequenced was PBMCs. The receptors shown here come from a human donor in good health (CMV status not recorded). Some clones in this sample may be carry-over from other donors' samples. The CDR3 runs from the conserved cysteine through the conserved F or W. The D gene is left open where the match is weak. The size of a clone is reported for some rows only, either as once, few or many, or as a class for expanded clones.

J gene: TRBJ2-3
V gene: TRBV7-3
clone size: many
D gene: TRBD1
CDR3 DNA: TGTGCCAGCAGCTTATATCCGGACAGGGGGACAGATACGCAGTATTTT
CDR3 protein: CASSLYPDRGTDTQYF

J gene: TRBJ2-5
V gene: TRBV5-5
clone size: many
D gene: TRBD2
CDR3 DNA: TGTGCCAGCATCCGGGGGGTAGGGGAGACCCAGTACTTC
CDR3 protein: CASIRGVGETQYF

J gene: TRBJ2-7
V gene: TRBV6-5
clone size: -
D gene: -
CDR3 DNA: TGTGCCAGCAGTTACGATAGTGGGAGCTACGAGCAGTACTTC
CDR3 protein: CASSYDSGSYEQYF

J gene: TRBJ2-2
V gene: TRBV7-2
clone size: many
D gene: TRBD1
CDR3 DNA: TGTGCCAGCAGCTTAGCAGGGACAGGGCGGCGCACCGGGGAGCTGTTTTTT
CDR3 protein: CASSLAGTGRRTGELFF

J gene: TRBJ2-2
V gene: TRBV24-1
clone size: few
D gene: -
CDR3 DNA: TGTGCCACCAGTGGTGGGGCCGATTCCGGGGAGCTGTTTTTT
CDR3 protein: CATSGGADSGELFF

J gene: TRBJ2-3
V gene: TRBV15
clone size: few
D gene: TRBD2
CDR3 DNA: TGTGCCACCAGCAGAGAACTAGCGGCCACAGATACGCAGTATTTT
CDR3 protein: CATSRELAATDTQYF

J gene: TRBJ1-4
V gene: TRBV12-3/TRBV12-4
clone size: few
D gene: TRBD1
CDR3 DNA: TGTGCCAGCAGTCGTACCGGGACAGGGGCAGGAAAACTGTTTTTT
CDR3 protein: CASSRTGTGAGKLFF

J gene: TRBJ2-7
V gene: TRBV12-3/TRBV12-4
clone size: many
D gene: -
CDR3 DNA: TGTGCCAGCAGTTTTGTCGACCCACGGAACGAGCAGTACTTC
CDR3 protein: CASSFVDPRNEQYF

J gene: TRBJ2-7
V gene: TRBV7-9
clone size: -
D gene: -
CDR3 DNA: TGTGCCAGCAGTTCTCCAGAGTCCTACGAGCAGTACTTC
CDR3 protein: CASSSPESYEQYF

J gene: TRBJ1-1
V gene: TRBV7-3
clone size: many
D gene: -
CDR3 DNA: TGTGCCAGCAGCTTGGGCTGGAACACTGAAGCTTTCTTT
CDR3 protein: CASSLGWNTEAFF

J gene: TRBJ1-5
V gene: TRBV6-1
clone size: few
D gene: -
CDR3 DNA: TGTGCCAGCAGGGCGCTAAATCAGCCCCAGCATTTT
CDR3 protein: CASRALNQPQHF